This T cell receptor (beta chain) was sequenced in a study of blood T cell repertoires in COVID-19. Looking at the study overall: Specimens from acute and convalescent COVID-19 originated in the United States, Italy and Spain.

As processed by the authors: Counts of nucleated cells, estimated from reference gene primer amplification, were obtained. This table comes from immunoSEQ multiplex PCR, and its TCRdb copy is limited to in-frame clones, with some not included. D and trimming were read from the DNA, whereas the V and J calls and clone size are those reported in that table. The sample comprises roughly 380,000 clones, 75% to 90% of which are singletons, and around 3.4% rests with the top ten. From germline, CDR1 is SGHAT and CDR2 FQNNGV. The length of the CDR3 is 12 residues. V gave up 1 base and J gave up 10 bases, with 5 bases separating them. A word on this clone: The sample has other DNA sequences that encode this CDR3 too.

The sequence was obtained from a woman aged 18-29 years with acute or convalescent COVID-19. This chain connects TRBV11-2 to TRBJ1-6; D gene unclear. Sequenced sample: peripheral blood. CDR3 in amino acids: CASSLVRSPLHF. Here the CDR3 DNA reads TGTGCCAGCAGCTTAGTGCGCTCACCCCTCCACTTT.